Listed here are 14 T cell receptor beta chains from one sample, sequenced in a study of T cell responses to AZD1222 COVID-19 vaccine. Data came from immunoSEQ multiplex PCR; TCRdb stores just in-frame clones and leaves some out. In the table there are about 130,000 clones, about 94% of which are singletons. The specimen comprised peripheral blood, sampled on day 0 of AZD1222 vaccination. The receptors here all came from an adult in good health.

This clone was seen once. The chain employs TRBV10-1 and TRBJ2-1; 8 bases match TRBD2. The junction had 3 bases not matched to a gene; V was cut back by 2 bases and J by 9 bases. The CDR3 extends over 13 amino acids. The germline gives CDR1 WNHNN, CDR2 SYGVQD (reference sequence). CDR3 nucleotides: TGCGCCAGCAGTGAGCGGGCGGGGGGTGAGCAGTTCTTC. Translation: CASSERAGGEQFF.

The rearrangement uses TRBV25-1 and TRBJ1-6; 7 bases agree with TRBD1. Trimming took 5 bases from V and 9 from J; bases not matched to a gene: 4. Germline V lookup: CDR1 MGHDK, CDR2 SYGVNS. The CDR3 is 13 amino acids. The CDR3 protein is CASSPDRTSPLHF. As DNA, the CDR3 is TGTGCCAGCAGTCCGGACAGGACTTCACCCCTCCACTTT.

J is TRBJ1-1 and V is TRBV3-1 (or the pseudogene TRBV3-2), with 7 bases aligning to TRBD1. The CDR3 totals 15 residues. V dropped 3 bases and J dropped 0; count of bases not matched to a gene: 4. The germline gives CDR1 LGHDT, CDR2 YNNKEL (reference sequence). The CDR3 region is CASSHADRLNTEAFF. In DNA, the CDR3 is TGTGCCAGCAGCCATGCGGACAGGTTGAACACTGAAGCTTTCTTT.

The CDR3 spells CASGQGEVLAGNTIYF. The CDR3 DNA reads TGTGCCAGCGGACAGGGGGAGGTACTGGCTGGAAACACCATATATTTT. The gene calls are TRBV2 and TRBJ1-3; TRBD1 matches at 10 bases. Germline V CDR1 and CDR2: SNHLY, FYNNEI. The CDR3 runs to 16 residues. V was clipped by 8 bases and J by 2 bases; unmatched bases: 9.

This clone has just one count. The rearrangement joins TRBV28 to TRBJ1-2, with D perhaps TRBD1 (6 bases). This CDR3 has 14 residues. From germline, CDR1 is MDHEN and CDR2 SYDVKM. Trimming removed 4 bases at V and 7 bases at J, with 16 bases between. The CDR3 region is CASSSSGRGFGYTF. As DNA, the CDR3 is TGTGCCAGCAGTTCCTCAGGGAGGGGGTTTGGCTACACCTTC.

Notes on this clone: Other DNA sequences in this specimen translate into the identical CDR3. The DNA of the CDR3 is TGCGCCAGCAGTCTTGGGGACTCTGGAAACACCATATATTTT. This codes for CASSLGDSGNTIYF. The genes are TRBV5-1 and TRBJ1-3; D is unclear. The CDR3 has 14 residues. V was trimmed by 5 bases and J by 0 bases, leaving 9 bases between them. Germline V CDR1 and CDR2: SGHRS, YFSETQ.

The CDR3 DNA reads as TGTGCCAGCAGCGGACAGGGGGCTAGTGGCTACACCTTC. This codes for CASSGQGASGYTF. This chain links TRBV2 with TRBJ1-2; 11 nucleotides align to TRBD1. J lost 7 bases, V lost 6 bases, and 4 bases had no gene match. Germline CDR1 reads SNHLY; CDR2 reads FYNNEI. This CDR3 region has 13 residues.

This clone has only one observation. The chain combines TRBV19 with TRBJ2-7, with TRBD1 identical over 7 bases. Germline V gives CDR1 LNHDA, CDR2 SQIVND (reference sequence). The CDR3 spans 14 residues. Unmatched junction bases numbered 7, after V lost 6 bases and J lost 2 bases. CDR3 loop: CASSFTGETYEQYF. The DNA of the CDR3 is TGTGCCAGTAGCTTCACAGGGGAGACCTACGAGCAGTACTTC.

The table lists this clone with a few counts. The V gene is TRBV3-1 (or the pseudogene TRBV3-2), the J gene TRBJ2-6, with 10 bases fitting TRBD2. Germline V gene lookup returns CDR1 LGHDT and CDR2 YNNKEL (reference sequence). V lost 4 bases and J lost 0; bases outside the gene matches: 6. CDR3 length: 18 amino acids. CDR3 loop: CASSPVSGGASGANVLTF. The CDR3 DNA sequence: TGTGCCAGCAGCCCTGTAAGCGGGGGGGCCTCTGGGGCCAACGTCCTGACTTTC.

V and J are TRBV3-1 (or the pseudogene TRBV3-2) and TRBJ2-7, with 10 positions matching TRBD1. The CDR3 totals 14 residues. V was pared by 3 bases and J by 5 bases, with 4 bases of the junction left unmatched. Per the germline V gene, CDR1 is LGHDT and CDR2 is YNNKEL (reference sequence). DNA of the CDR3: TGTGCCAGCAGCCACGGACAGGGGGAGGACGAGCAGTACTTC. This translates into CASSHGQGEDEQYF.

The rearrangement uses TRBV10-2 and TRBJ1-5; perhaps TRBD1 as D (5 bases). The germline V gene encodes CDR1 WSHSY and CDR2 SAAADI. The V end was cut by 8 bases, the J end by 7 bases, with 18 bases between. The CDR3 is 14 residues long. Here the CDR3 reads CASRPGQGAQPQHF. The DNA of the CDR3 is TGCGCCAGCCGCCCGGGGCAGGGCGCGCAGCCCCAGCATTTT.

The genes are TRBV12-3 or TRBV12-4 and TRBJ2-2, with D uncertain. V was pared by 5 bases and J by 7 bases, with 8 bases between. CDR3 length: 12 amino acids. The chain's CDR3 is CASSLINGELFF. The CDR3 nucleotides are TGTGCCAGCAGTCTGATAAACGGGGAGCTGTTTTTT.

J is TRBJ1-1 and V is TRBV7-6; 8 nucleotides line up with TRBD1. V lost 5 bases and J lost 0; bases outside the gene matches: 5. The germline CDR1 and CDR2 sequences are SGHVS and FNYEAQ. This CDR3 has 15 residues. DNA for the CDR3: TGTGCCAGCAGCCCTCGACAGGGGATGAACACTGAAGCTTTCTTT. This sequence encodes CASSPRQGMNTEAFF. Based on the CDR3 plus reference TRBV7-6 and TRBJ1-1, the full variable domain is GAGVSQSPRYKVTKRGQDVALRCDPISGHVSLYWYRQALGQGPEFLTYFNYEAQQDKSGLPNDRFSAERPEGSISTLTIQRTEQRDSAMYRCASSPRQGMNTEAFFGQGTRLTVV.

This clone was counted a single time. This chain connects TRBV27 to TRBJ1-5, with a tentative D call TRBD1 (5 bases). The CDR3 is 16 amino acids. The V gene's germline CDR1 is MNHEY and CDR2 SMNVEV (reference sequence). Trimming shortened V by 4 bases and J by 5 bases, and 18 bases separated the two germline ends. The CDR3 loop reads CASSSSPGDRDQPQHF. The CDR3 DNA reads as TGTGCCAGCAGTTCCTCGCCGGGGGATCGGGATCAGCCCCAGCATTTT.